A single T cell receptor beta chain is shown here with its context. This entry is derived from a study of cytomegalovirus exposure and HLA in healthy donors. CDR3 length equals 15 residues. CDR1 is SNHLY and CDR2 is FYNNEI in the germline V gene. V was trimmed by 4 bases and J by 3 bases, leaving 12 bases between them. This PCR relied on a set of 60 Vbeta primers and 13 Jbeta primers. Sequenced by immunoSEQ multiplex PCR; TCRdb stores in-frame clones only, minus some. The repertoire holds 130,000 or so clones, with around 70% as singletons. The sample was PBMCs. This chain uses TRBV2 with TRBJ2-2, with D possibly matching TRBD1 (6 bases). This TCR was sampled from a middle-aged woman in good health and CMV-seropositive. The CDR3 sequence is CASSADRGDTGELFF. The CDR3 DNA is TGTGCCAGCAGTGCGGACAGAGGGGACACCGGGGAGCTGTTTTTT. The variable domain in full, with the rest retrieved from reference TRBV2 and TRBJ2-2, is EPEVTQTPSHQVTQMGQEVILRCVPISNHLYFYWYRQILGQKVEFLVSFYNNEISEKSEIFDDQFSVERPDGSNFTLKIRSTKLEDSAMYFCASSADRGDTGELFFGEGSRLTVL.